One sample yielded the 9 T cell receptor beta chains listed below, sequenced in a study of CXCR3-negative and CXCR3-positive naive CD8 T cells. The authors prepared UMI-labeled TRB cDNA libraries by 5' RACE. Following a re-call of the 5' RACE reads, TCRdb has one entry per CDR3 protein and lacks DNA. Here the sample table reports around 140,000 distinct CDR3 sequences. Sample: naive CXCR3- CD8+ T cells from blood. This sample's subset: CD45RO-CCR7+CD27+CD95- naive CD8+ T cells lacking CXCR3 (TNR3-). The receptors were sampled from a human donor in good health. Some clones in this sample may be carry-over from other donors' samples.

The rearrangement links TRBV12-3 or TRBV12-4 to TRBJ2-7; TCRdb selects TRBD1, and the lack of DNA leaves this call unchecked. This CDR3 is built from 16 residues. The CDR3 reads CASSLADRGILDEQYF.

The V gene is TRBV27, the J gene TRBJ2-7; lacking DNA, the TRBD2 call made by TCRdb goes unchecked. The length of the CDR3 is 14 residues. Germline values: CDR1 MNHEY, CDR2 SMNVEV (reference sequence). The CDR3 sequence is CASSLRPEIYEQYF.

This sequence joins TRBV5-1 and TRBJ2-1; TCRdb's assignment of TRBD2 cannot be checked, as there is no DNA. This CDR3 spans 14 amino acids. Germline CDR1 is SGHRS and CDR2 is YFSETQ. CDR3 residues: CASRGLAGSNEQFF.

This chain connects TRBV4-1 to TRBJ1-1; the TRBD1 assignment by TCRdb is unverifiable without DNA. The V gene's germline CDR1 is MGHRA and CDR2 YSYEKL. CDR3 length equals 19 residues. CDR3 amino acids: CASSPRGGDRGDPGTEAFF.

The V and J genes are TRBV14 and TRBJ2-1; TCRdb's D call of TRBD1 is untestable without DNA. Germline V gene lookup returns CDR1 SGHDN and CDR2 FVKESK. The CDR3 contains 18 residues. CDR3: CASSRPFPGRGLGNEQFF.

The chain uses TRBV7-9 and TRBJ1-1. The CDR3 spans 15 residues. The V gene's germline CDR1 is SEHNR and CDR2 FQNEAQ (reference sequence). CDR3 region: CASSSGGQQVHEAFF. Variable domain in full (rest from reference TRBV7-9 and TRBJ1-1): DTGVSQNPRHKITKRGQNVTFRCDPISEHNRLYWYRQTLGQGPEFLTYFQNEAQLEKSRLLSDRFSAERPKGSFSTLEIQRTEQGDSAMYLCASSSGGQQVHEAFFGQGTRLTVV.

V is TRBV19 and J is TRBJ2-1; lacking DNA, the TRBD1 call made by TCRdb goes unchecked. Germline V gives CDR1 LNHDA, CDR2 SQIVND (reference sequence). The CDR3 is made up of 13 amino acids. This CDR3 reads CASSHQGFNEQFF.

CDR3 sequence reads: CPSSQEIPGGNSPLHF. The J gene is TRBJ1-6, the V gene TRBV4-3; the TRBD1 assignment by TCRdb is unverifiable without DNA. CDR1 and CDR2 (germline): LGHNA, YSLEER. The CDR3 runs to 16 residues.

This chain joins TRBV25-1 and TRBJ2-1; TCRdb indicates TRBD1, and absent DNA this call remains unverified. The CDR3 is 13 residues long. Germline CDR1 and CDR2: MGHDK and SYGVNS. The CDR3 here is CASSELGGTELFF.